Each of the 3 T cell receptor beta chains below was sequenced from the same sample in a study of T cells in pancreatic ductal adenocarcinoma. The table came from immunoSEQ multiplex PCR; TCRdb's copy has only in-frame clones and leaves some out. The sample contains approximately 9,400 clones, under 70% of which appear only once. Selected pancreatic ductal adenocarcinoma patients had undergone surgery without neoadjuvant therapy. Sequencing was carried out using pancreatic tumor tissue. These receptors all stem from a human donor with pancreatic ductal adenocarcinoma.

The V call is TRBV6-4, the J call TRBJ2-2, with D uncertain. The CDR3 extends over 13 amino acids. Germline CDR1 MRHNA, CDR2 SNTAGT. V was trimmed by 1 base and J by 7 bases, leaving 7 bases between them. CDR3 amino acids: CASSDFDGGELFF. In nucleotides, the CDR3 is TGTGCCAGCAGTGACTTTGACGGCGGGGAGCTGTTTTTT.

V usage is TRBV5-4 and J usage is TRBJ1-1, with 7 bases aligning to TRBD1. The germline V gene encodes CDR1 SGHNT and CDR2 YYREEE (reference sequence). With 4 bases clipped from V and 0 bases from J, the junction kept 3 bases outside the gene matches. The CDR3 has 14 amino acids. The CDR3 region is CASSPRGLNTEAFF. The CDR3 DNA is TGTGCCAGCAGCCCGAGGGGGCTGAACACTGAAGCTTTCTTT.

This clone was seen more than once but under ten times. The genes are TRBV7-9 and TRBJ2-5, with 7 bases aligning to TRBD2. This CDR3 comprises 12 residues. The V and J ends lost 5 bases and 5 bases, in that order; junction bases with no gene match: 2. Germline CDR1 SEHNR, CDR2 FQNEAQ (reference sequence). CDR3 nucleotides: TGTGCCAGCAGCAAACTAGCGGAGACCCAGTACTTC. Translated, it gives CASSKLAETQYF.